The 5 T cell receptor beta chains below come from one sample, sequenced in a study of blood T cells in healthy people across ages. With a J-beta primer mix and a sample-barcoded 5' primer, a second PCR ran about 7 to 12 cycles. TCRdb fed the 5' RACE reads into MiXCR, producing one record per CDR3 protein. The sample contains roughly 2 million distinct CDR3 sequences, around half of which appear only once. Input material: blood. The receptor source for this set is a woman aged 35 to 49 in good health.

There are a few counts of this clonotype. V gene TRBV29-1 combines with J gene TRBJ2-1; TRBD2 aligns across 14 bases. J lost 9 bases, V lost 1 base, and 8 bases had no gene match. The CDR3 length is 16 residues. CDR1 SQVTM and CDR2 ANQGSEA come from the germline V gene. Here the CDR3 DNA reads TGCAGCGTTGAAGGGACTAGCGGGGGGCACCTGGGTGAGCAGTTCTTC. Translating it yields CSVEGTSGGHLGEQFF.

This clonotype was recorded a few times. This CDR3 reads CSARDMDGYEQYF. The CDR3 coding sequence is TGCAGTGCTAGAGATATGGACGGCTACGAGCAGTACTTC. The chain recombines TRBV20-1 with TRBJ2-7; no firm D call. Trimming took 0 bases from V and 3 from J, leaving 9 bases between them. Germline V lookup: CDR1 DFQATT, CDR2 SNEGSKA (reference sequence). The CDR3 consists of 13 residues.

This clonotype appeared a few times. The CDR3 bases are TGTGCCAGCAGCGTAGACGAGTCCCTGGGGGAGACCCAGTACTTC. Protein product: CASSVDESLGETQYF. The V call is TRBV9, the J call TRBJ2-7; D is unclear. The J call may be incorrect, as the DNA end agrees better with TRBJ2-5. The CDR3 is 15 amino acids. Germline V gene lookup returns CDR1 SGDLS and CDR2 YYNGEE.

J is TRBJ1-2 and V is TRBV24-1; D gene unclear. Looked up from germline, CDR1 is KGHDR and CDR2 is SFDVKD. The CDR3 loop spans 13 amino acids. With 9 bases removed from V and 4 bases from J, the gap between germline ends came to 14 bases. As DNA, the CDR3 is TGTGCCACCGGGTTTAGGGCGGGCTATGGCTACACCTTC. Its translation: CATGFRAGYGYTF.

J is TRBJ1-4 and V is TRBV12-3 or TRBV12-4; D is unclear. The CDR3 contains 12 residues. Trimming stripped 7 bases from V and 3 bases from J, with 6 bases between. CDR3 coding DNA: TGTGCCAGCACTTTCCCTAATGAAAAACTGTTTTTT. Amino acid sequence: CASTFPNEKLFF.